These 14 T cell receptor beta chains were sequenced from one sample in a study of OX40 agonist ivuxolimab in advanced cancers. TCRdb keeps only in-frame clones here, not all; method: immunoSEQ multiplex PCR. The table lists 76,000 or so clones, 85% of them singletons. The sequencing used CD4+ or CD8+ T cells sorted from blood, collected in a trial of the OX40 agonist ivuxolimab. The receptors derive from an adult with an advanced solid tumor such as melanoma, head and neck, liver or kidney cancer.

The genes are TRBV30 and TRBJ1-2, with D uncertain. Trimming took off 4 bases at V and 5 bases at J, with 8 bases between the two ends. The V gene's germline CDR1 is GTSNPN and CDR2 SVGIG (reference sequence). The CDR3 is made up of 11 amino acids. The CDR3 here is CAWTVAYGYTF. The DNA of the CDR3 is TGTGCCTGGACCGTCGCTTATGGCTACACCTTC.

The V gene is TRBV6-5, the J gene TRBJ1-2; 8 nucleotides line up with TRBD1. Germline V gene data show CDR1 as MNHEY and CDR2 as SVGAGI. Germline trimming cut 6 bases from V and 7 bases from J; bases unmatched to any gene: 10. The CDR3 runs to 14 residues. The CDR3 spells CASSYRGSSGGYTF. The CDR3 bases are TGTGCCAGCAGCTACAGGGGGAGTTCGGGTGGCTACACCTTC.

In DNA form, the CDR3 reads TGTGCCAGCTCACCACCGGGGTGGGAGGGCTACGAGCAGTACTTC. Amino acids: CASSPPGWEGYEQYF. The chain joins TRBV18 to TRBJ2-7, with 7 bases aligning to TRBD2. The CDR3 totals 15 residues. V shed 0 bases, J shed 3 bases, and the junction held 5 bases outside the gene matches. Germline V gene data show CDR1 as KGHSH and CDR2 as LQKENI.

The chain links TRBV10-3 to TRBJ2-3, with TRBD2 identical over 9 bases. With 7 bases clipped from V and 2 bases from J, the junction kept 10 bases outside the gene matches. The CDR3 length is 16 residues. Germline V lookup: CDR1 ENHRY, CDR2 SYGVKD. CDR3 nucleotide sequence: TGTGCCATCACTACCGGTAGCGGGGGAATCACAGATACGCAGTATTTT. Protein sequence: CAITTGSGGITDTQYF.

This clone occurred once. This sequence joins TRBV5-4 and TRBJ1-6; D perhaps matches TRBD1 (5 bases). CDR3 length: 16 amino acids. Trimming removed 2 bases at V and 7 bases at J, with 16 bases between. Germline CDR1 reads SGHNT; CDR2 reads YYREEE (reference sequence). CDR3 nucleotides: TGTGCCAGCAGCTTTGGTTCAGGGACCTCAAATTCACCCCTCCACTTT. This sequence encodes CASSFGSGTSNSPLHF.

The chain links TRBV6-5 to TRBJ1-1; D is possibly TRBD1 (5 bases). There are 16 residues in the CDR3. V was cut by 2 bases and J by 1 base, with 14 bases left in between. Germline assignment: CDR1 MNHEY and CDR2 SVGAGI. The CDR3 spells CASSYRGRPQNTEAFF. The CDR3 DNA sequence: TGTGCCAGCAGTTACAGGGGCCGCCCCCAGAACACTGAAGCTTTCTTT.

This clone showed up just a few times. V is TRBV7-9 and J is TRBJ1-6; 8 nucleotides align to TRBD1. Germline assignment: CDR1 SEHNR and CDR2 FQNEAQ (reference sequence). CDR3 length: 14 residues. V shed 5 bases, J shed 6 bases, and the junction held 3 bases outside the gene matches. CDR3 amino acids: CASSGQGPNSPLHF. CDR3 DNA sequence: TGTGCCAGCAGCGGACAGGGCCCTAATTCACCCCTCCACTTT.

In this sample, this clone turned up once. The same CDR3 is also encoded by other DNA sequences in this sample. This chain joins TRBV30 and TRBJ1-5, with D possibly TRBD1 on 5 matching bases. Germline V CDR1 and CDR2: GTSNPN, SVGIG (reference sequence). Trimming cost V 0 bases and J 2 bases, with 5 bases left between them. CDR3 length: 13 residues. This CDR3 reads CAWSVGGNQPQHF. The CDR3 DNA is TGTGCCTGGAGTGTGGGGGGCAATCAGCCCCAGCATTTT.

The chain combines TRBV7-9 with TRBJ2-5, with TRBD1 matching 7 bases. Germline assignment: CDR1 SEHNR and CDR2 FQNEAQ (reference sequence). Trimming removed 5 bases from V and 5 bases from J; junction bases left unmatched: 2. This CDR3 has 12 amino acids. CDR3 in amino acids: CASSPQGETQYF. In nucleotides, the CDR3 is TGTGCCAGCAGCCCACAGGGGGAGACCCAGTACTTC.

V and J are TRBV11-1 and TRBJ2-5; the match to TRBD1 covers 11 bases. The germline V gene has CDR1 SGHAT and CDR2 FQDESV (reference sequence). This CDR3 comprises 15 residues. The trim removed 5 bases at V and 4 bases at J, leaving 6 bases unmatched. CDR3 coding DNA: TGTGCCAGCAGCGCAGGACAGGGGGCCGGAGAGACCCAGTACTTC. This translates into CASSAGQGAGETQYF.

This sequence joins TRBV11-2 and TRBJ1-1; D gene unclear. Trimming left V 5 bases short and J 0 bases short, with 13 bases between. From germline, CDR1 is SGHAT and CDR2 FQNNGV. The CDR3 length is 15 residues. CDR3 in amino acids: CASSPDSTMNTEAFF. The CDR3, as DNA: TGTGCCAGCAGCCCCGATAGCACCATGAACACTGAAGCTTTCTTT.

The V gene is TRBV5-6, the J gene TRBJ2-7; D is unresolved. CDR3 size: 15 residues. V was clipped by 2 bases and J by 6 bases, with 18 bases between them. The germline V gene encodes CDR1 SGHDT and CDR2 YYEEEE. The CDR3 here is CASSFWSTNLSEQYF. CDR3 sequence (DNA): TGTGCCAGCAGCTTTTGGAGCACAAATCTCTCCGAGCAGTACTTC.

CDR3 sequence: CASSLDPSGGRGTQYF. The DNA for the CDR3 is TGTGCCAGCAGCTTAGACCCTAGCGGGGGGAGGGGGACGCAGTATTTT. The chain carries TRBV11-2 and TRBJ2-3; 11 bases fit TRBD2. V was pared by 0 bases and J by 9 bases, with 8 bases of the junction left unmatched. The CDR3 runs 16 residues. The germline V gene has CDR1 SGHAT and CDR2 FQNNGV.

V usage is TRBV11-1 and J usage is TRBJ2-3, with TRBD2 matching over 9 bases. The V gene end was trimmed by 5 bases and the J gene end by 1 base; junction bases not matched to a gene: 16. This CDR3 spans 19 amino acids. Looked up from germline, CDR1 is SGHAT and CDR2 is FQDESV (reference sequence). The CDR3: CASSPRDGGGAYGTDTQYF. As DNA, the CDR3 is TGTGCCAGCAGCCCAAGGGATGGCGGGGGGGCGTACGGCACAGATACGCAGTATTTT.